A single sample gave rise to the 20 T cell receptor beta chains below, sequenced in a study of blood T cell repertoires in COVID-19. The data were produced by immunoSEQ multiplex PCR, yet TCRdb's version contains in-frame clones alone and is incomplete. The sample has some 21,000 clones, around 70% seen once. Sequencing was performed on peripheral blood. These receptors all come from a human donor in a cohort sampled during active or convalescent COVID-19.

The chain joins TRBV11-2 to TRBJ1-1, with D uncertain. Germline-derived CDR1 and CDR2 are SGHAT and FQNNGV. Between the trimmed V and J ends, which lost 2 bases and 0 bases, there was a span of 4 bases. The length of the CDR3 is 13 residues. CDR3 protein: CASSLSLNTEAFF. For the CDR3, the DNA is TGTGCCAGCAGCTTATCCTTGAACACTGAAGCTTTCTTT.

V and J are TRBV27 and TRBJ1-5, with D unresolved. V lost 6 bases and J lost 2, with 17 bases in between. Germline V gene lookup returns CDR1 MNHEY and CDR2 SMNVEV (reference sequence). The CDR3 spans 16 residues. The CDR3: CASSQSYGVGNQPQHF. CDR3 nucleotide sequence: TGTGCCAGCAGCCAGAGCTACGGGGTAGGCAATCAGCCCCAGCATTTT.

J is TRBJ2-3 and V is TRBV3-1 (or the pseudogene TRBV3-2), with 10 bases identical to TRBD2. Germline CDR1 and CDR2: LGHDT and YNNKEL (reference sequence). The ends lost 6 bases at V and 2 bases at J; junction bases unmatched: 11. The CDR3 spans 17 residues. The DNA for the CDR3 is TGTGCCAGCAGGGGTCTAGCGGGAGCAAGGAACACAGATACGCAGTATTTT. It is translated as CASRGLAGARNTDTQYF.

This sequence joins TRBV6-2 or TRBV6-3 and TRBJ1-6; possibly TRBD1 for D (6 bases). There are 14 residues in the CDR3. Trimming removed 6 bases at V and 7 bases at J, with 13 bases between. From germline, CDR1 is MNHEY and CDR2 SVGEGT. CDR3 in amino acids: CASRPQGWNSPLHF. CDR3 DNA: TGTGCCAGCAGACCTCAGGGGTGGAATTCACCCCTCCACTTT.

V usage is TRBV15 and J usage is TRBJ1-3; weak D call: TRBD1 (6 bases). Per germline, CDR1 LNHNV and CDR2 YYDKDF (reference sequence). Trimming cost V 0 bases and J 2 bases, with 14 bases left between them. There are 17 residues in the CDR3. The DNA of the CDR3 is TGTGCCACCAGCAGAGATTCGCCGGGGGGCACTGGAAACACCATATATTTT. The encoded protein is CATSRDSPGGTGNTIYF.

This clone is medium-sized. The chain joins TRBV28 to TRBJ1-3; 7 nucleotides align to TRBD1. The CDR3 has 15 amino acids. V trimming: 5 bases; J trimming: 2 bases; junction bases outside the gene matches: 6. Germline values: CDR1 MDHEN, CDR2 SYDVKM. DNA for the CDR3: TGTGCCAGCAGTCGCACAGGGGCCACTGGAAACACCATATATTTT. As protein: CASSRTGATGNTIYF.

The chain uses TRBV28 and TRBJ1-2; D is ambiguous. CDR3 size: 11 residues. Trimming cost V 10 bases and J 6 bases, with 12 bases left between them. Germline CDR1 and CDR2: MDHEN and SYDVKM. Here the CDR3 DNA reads TGTGCCATCGGCAGGCTGGATGGCTACACCTTC. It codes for CAIGRLDGYTF.

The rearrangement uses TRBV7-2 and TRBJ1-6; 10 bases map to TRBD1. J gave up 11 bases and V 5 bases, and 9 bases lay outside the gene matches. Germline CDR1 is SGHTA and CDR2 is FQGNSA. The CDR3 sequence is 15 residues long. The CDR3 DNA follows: TGTGCCAGCAGCGCTCGACAGGGGGCTATTGCACCCCTCCACTTT. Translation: CASSARQGAIAPLHF.

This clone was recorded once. CDR3 in DNA: TGTGCCAGCAGCCCACAGGGGGCCCACACTGAAGCTTTCTTT. It codes for CASSPQGAHTEAFF. V usage is TRBV6-5 and J usage is TRBJ1-1, with TRBD1 identical over 9 bases. This CDR3 region has 14 residues. Germline V gives CDR1 MNHEY, CDR2 SVGAGI. The trim removed 6 bases at V and 3 bases at J, leaving 5 bases unmatched.

The CDR3, as DNA: TGTGCCAGCAGGCCCAGGGTTTCTTACGAGCAGTACTTC. This gives the protein CASRPRVSYEQYF. V and J are TRBV28 and TRBJ2-7, with D possibly being TRBD1 (5 bases). Germline CDR1 reads MDHEN; CDR2 reads SYDVKM. The CDR3 runs to 13 residues. Trimming took 6 bases from V and 4 from J, leaving 13 bases between them.

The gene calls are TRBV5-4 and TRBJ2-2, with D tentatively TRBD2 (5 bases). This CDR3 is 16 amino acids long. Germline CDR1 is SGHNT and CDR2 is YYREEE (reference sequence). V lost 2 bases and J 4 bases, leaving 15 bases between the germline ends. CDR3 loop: CASSFRASKGTGELFF. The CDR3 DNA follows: TGTGCCAGCAGCTTCCGGGCTAGCAAGGGCACCGGGGAGCTGTTTTTT.

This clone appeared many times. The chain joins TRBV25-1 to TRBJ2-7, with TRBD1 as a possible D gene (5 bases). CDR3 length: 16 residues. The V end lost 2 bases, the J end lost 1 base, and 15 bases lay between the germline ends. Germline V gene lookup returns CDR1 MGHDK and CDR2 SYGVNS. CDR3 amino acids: CASSEVKGVGSYEQYF. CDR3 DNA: TGTGCCAGCAGTGAAGTCAAAGGGGTTGGGTCCTACGAGCAGTACTTC.

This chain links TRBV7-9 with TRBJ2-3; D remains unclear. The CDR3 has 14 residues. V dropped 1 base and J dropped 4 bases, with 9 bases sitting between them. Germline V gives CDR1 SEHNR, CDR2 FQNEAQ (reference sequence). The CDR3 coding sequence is TGTGCCAGCAGCTTAGGACAAGGATCAGATACGCAGTATTTT. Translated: CASSLGQGSDTQYF.

The CDR3 reads CASSPRASGANVLTF. The CDR3 bases are TGTGCCAGCAGTCCCCGAGCCTCTGGGGCCAACGTCCTGACTTTC. The V gene is TRBV2, the J gene TRBJ2-6; no firm D call. Deletions cut 5 bases from V and 0 bases from J, with 8 bases between. In germline, CDR1 is SNHLY, CDR2 FYNNEI. The CDR3 spans 15 residues.

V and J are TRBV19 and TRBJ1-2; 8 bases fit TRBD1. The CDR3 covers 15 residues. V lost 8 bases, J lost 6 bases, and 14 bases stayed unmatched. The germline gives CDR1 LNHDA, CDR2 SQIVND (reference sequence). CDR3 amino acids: CASLNLDRGVHGYTF. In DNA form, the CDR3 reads TGTGCCAGTTTGAATCTAGACAGGGGAGTTCATGGCTACACCTTC.

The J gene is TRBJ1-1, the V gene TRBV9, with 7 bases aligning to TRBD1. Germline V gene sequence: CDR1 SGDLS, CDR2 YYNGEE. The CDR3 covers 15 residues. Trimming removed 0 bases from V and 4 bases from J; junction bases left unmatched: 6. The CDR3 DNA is TGTGCCAGCAGCGTAGCTCACAGGGGATTCACTGAAGCTTTCTTT. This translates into CASSVAHRGFTEAFF.

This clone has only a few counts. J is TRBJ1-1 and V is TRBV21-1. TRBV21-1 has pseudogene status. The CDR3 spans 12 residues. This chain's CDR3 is CASSKVPGLAFF. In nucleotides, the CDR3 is TGTGCCAGCAGCAAAGTCCCGGGGTTGGCTTTCTTT.

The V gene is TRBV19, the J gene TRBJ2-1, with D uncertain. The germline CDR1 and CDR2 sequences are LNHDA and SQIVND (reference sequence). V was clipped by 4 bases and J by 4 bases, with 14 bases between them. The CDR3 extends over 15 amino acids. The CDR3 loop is CASSKSLTSYNEQFF. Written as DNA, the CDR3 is TGTGCCAGTAGTAAATCACTTACCTCTTACAATGAGCAGTTCTTC.

The CDR3 DNA is TGTGCCAGCAGCTTAGACCGGGGGGAAGCTTTCTTT. As protein: CASSLDRGEAFF. J is TRBJ1-1 and V is TRBV11-3; TRBD1 is a possible D gene (5 bases). The CDR3 contains 12 residues. The V end was cut by 0 bases, the J end by 8 bases, with 7 bases between. Germline V CDR1 and CDR2: SGHNT, YENEEA.

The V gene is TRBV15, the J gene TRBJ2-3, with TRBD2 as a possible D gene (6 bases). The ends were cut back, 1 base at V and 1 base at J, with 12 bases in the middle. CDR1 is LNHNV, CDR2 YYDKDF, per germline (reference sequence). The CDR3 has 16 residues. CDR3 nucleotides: TGTGCCACCAGCAGAGTAGGGGCTAGCGGCACAGATACGCAGTATTTT. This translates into CATSRVGASGTDTQYF.